This T cell receptor beta chain was profiled in a study of blood T cells in healthy people across ages. The sample holds a few counts of this clonotype. Antigen: not known. Study observations and caveats: Older age coincided with a roughly linear decline in TCR beta diversity per million T cells. With naive T cell percentage, TCR beta diversity showed a strong correlation. The long-lived group displayed more naive CD4+ cells, plus higher diversity, than the aged donors did.

The V gene's germline CDR1 is SEHNR and CDR2 FQNEAQ (reference sequence). V lost 6 bases and J lost 5, with 14 bases in between. This CDR3 is 14 amino acids long. A J-beta primer mix and a sample-barcoded 5' primer were used in a second PCR of about 7 to 12 cycles. Tagging of each cDNA molecule was performed by a template-switch adaptor with 12 random nucleotides. TCRdb re-analysed the 5' RACE reads in MiXCR, keeping a single row per CDR3 protein. In the table there are about 1.7 million distinct CDR3 sequences, roughly 30% of which are singletons. The clonotype originates from a woman aged 25 to 39 in good health. The chain couples TRBV7-9 to TRBJ2-1; D perhaps matches TRBD2 (6 bases). Sequenced: blood. CDR3 amino acids: CASRDLARDNEQFF. CDR3 DNA sequence: TGTGCCAGCAGAGACCTAGCGCGGGACAATGAGCAGTTCTTC.